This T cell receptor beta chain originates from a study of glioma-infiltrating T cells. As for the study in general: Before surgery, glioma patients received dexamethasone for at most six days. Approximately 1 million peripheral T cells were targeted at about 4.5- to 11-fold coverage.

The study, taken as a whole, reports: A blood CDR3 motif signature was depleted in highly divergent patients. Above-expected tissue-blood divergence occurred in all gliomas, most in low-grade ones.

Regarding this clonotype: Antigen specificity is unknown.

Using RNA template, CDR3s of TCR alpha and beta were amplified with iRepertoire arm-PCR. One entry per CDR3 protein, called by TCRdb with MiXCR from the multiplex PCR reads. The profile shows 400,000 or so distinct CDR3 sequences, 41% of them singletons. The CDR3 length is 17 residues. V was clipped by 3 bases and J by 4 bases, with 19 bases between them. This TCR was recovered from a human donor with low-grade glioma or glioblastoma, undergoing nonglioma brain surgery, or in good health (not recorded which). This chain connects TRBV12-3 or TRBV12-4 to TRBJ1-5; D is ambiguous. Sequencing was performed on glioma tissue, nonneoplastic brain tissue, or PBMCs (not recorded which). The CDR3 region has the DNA TGTGCCAGCAGTTTCGGCACAAGCAGAGGCGGGAATCAGCCCCAGCATTTT. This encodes CASSFGTSRGGNQPQHF.